The rows below give T cell receptor beta chains drawn from one sample of a study of early T cells in non-severe SARS-CoV-2 infection. Using its own MiXCR run on the 5' RACE reads, TCRdb lists one record per CDR3 protein. The sample consists of approximately 97,000 distinct CDR3 sequences, 11% of them appearing once. The starting material was whole blood, obtained at baseline. These receptors were taken from an adult who was a healthcare worker with PCR-confirmed SARS-CoV-2 infection or an uninfected control (not recorded which). CDR3s include the opening cysteine and the closing phenylalanine or tryptophan. The D gene is left open where the match is weak. The size of a clone is reported for some rows only, either as once, few or many, or as a class for expanded clones.

D gene	J gene	V gene	clone size	CDR3 protein	CDR3 DNA
.	TRBJ2-1	TRBV27	.	CASSSPQGFRLNEQFF	TGTGCCAGCAGTTCACCGCAAGGATTTCGACTCAATGAGCAGTTCTTC
.	TRBJ2-3	TRBV5-1	few	CASSFWGMADTQYF	TGCGCCAGCAGCTTCTGGGGAATGGCAGATACGCAGTATTTT
TRBD1	TRBJ2-2	TRBV4-2	.	CASSQVRTGNTGELFF	TGTGCCAGCAGCCAAGTAAGGACAGGGAACACCGGGGAGCTGTTTTTT
TRBD1	TRBJ2-7	TRBV4-1	.	CASSQTDRYEQYF	TGCGCCAGCAGCCAAACGGACAGGTACGAGCAGTACTTC
.	TRBJ1-2	TRBV7-9	.	CVSSLPLGIYYGYTF	TGTGTCAGTAGCTTACCCCTCGGGATCTACTATGGCTACACCTTC
.	TRBJ1-1	TRBV6-5	.	CASSYSGTGDTEAFF	TGTGCCAGCAGTTACTCGGGGACCGGTGACACTGAAGCTTTCTTT
TRBD1	TRBJ1-2	TRBV3-1	once	CASSQADRQGYYGYTF	TGTGCCAGCAGCCAAGCCGACCGACAGGGCTACTATGGCTACACCTTC
.	TRBJ2-3	TRBV25-1	.	CASSLYRGGDTQYF	TGTGCCAGCAGCCTTTATAGGGGCGGAGATACGCAGTATTTT
.	TRBJ2-3	TRBV4-3	few	CASSQEGPPWNTQYF	TGCGCCAGCAGCCAAGAAGGACCCCCCTGGAATACGCAGTATTTT
TRBD2	TRBJ2-3	TRBV9	.	CASSVTSGRADTQYF	TGTGCCAGCAGCGTGACTAGCGGGAGGGCAGATACGCAGTATTTT
.	TRBJ2-7	TRBV2	.	CASSVSGRQTYEQYF	TGTGCCAGCAGTGTATCAGGACGACAAACCTACGAGCAGTACTTC
TRBD1	TRBJ2-7	TRBV5-1	few	CASSSTLRGNSYEQYF	TGCGCCAGCAGCTCGACTCTCAGGGGGAACTCCTACGAGCAGTACTTC
.	TRBJ1-5	TRBV7-9	.	CASSLEWQPQHF	TGTGCCAGCAGCTTAGAATGGCAGCCCCAGCATTTT
TRBD2	TRBJ2-1	TRBV20-1	.	CSAAGLAGDNNEQFF	TGCAGTGCCGCGGGACTAGCGGGGGACAACAATGAGCAGTTCTTC
TRBD1	TRBJ2-5	TRBV7-3	many	CASSQTGGQETQYF	TGTGCCAGCAGCCAGACAGGGGGACAAGAGACCCAGTACTTC
TRBD2	TRBJ2-1	TRBV7-2	few	CASSHPREAGLVRNEQFF	TGTGCCAGCAGCCATCCTCGAGAAGCGGGACTAGTACGCAATGAGCAGTTCTTC
TRBD2	TRBJ2-3	TRBV11-2	.	CASSLDLGLAGPTDTQYF	TGTGCCAGCAGCTTAGATCTGGGACTAGCGGGTCCCACAGATACGCAGTATTTT
.	TRBJ2-1	TRBV11-2	.	CASRRTTVGEQFF	TGTGCCAGCAGAAGGACTACGGTTGGCGAGCAGTTCTTC
.	TRBJ1-1	TRBV12-3/TRBV12-4	many	CASSSPGVGLNTEAFF	TGTGCCAGCAGTTCCCCGGGGGTCGGATTGAACACTGAAGCTTTCTTT
.	TRBJ2-6	TRBV6-5	few	CASSYSRHSGANVLTF	TGTGCCAGCAGTTACTCAAGACACTCTGGGGCCAACGTCCTGACTTTC
.	TRBJ2-7	TRBV20-1	few	CSANANSYEQYF	TGCAGTGCTAATGCTAACTCCTACGAGCAGTACTTC
TRBD1	TRBJ1-2	TRBV9	few	CASSPVNPDREGYTF	TGTGCCAGCAGCCCAGTGAACCCGGACAGGGAGGGCTACACCTTC
.	TRBJ2-1	TRBV29-1	.	CSVALGVGEQFF	TGCAGCGTTGCACTAGGAGTAGGGGAGCAGTTCTTC
.	TRBJ2-3	TRBV12-3/TRBV12-4	.	CASSFSITDTQYF	TGTGCCAGCAGTTTCTCCATCACAGATACGCAGTATTTT
.	TRBJ1-2	TRBV5-4	few	CASSLGQSYGYTF	TGTGCCAGCAGCCTTGGACAGTCGTATGGCTACACCTTC
.	TRBJ2-2	TRBV21-1	.	CASSNRKQDSSDNTGELFF	TGTGCCAGCAGCAATCGTAAACAAGACAGTTCCGATAACACCGGGGAGCTGTTTTTT
TRBD1	TRBJ2-7	TRBV3-1	few	CASSQGDSPYEQYF	TGTGCCAGCAGCCAGGGGGACAGCCCCTACGAGCAGTACTTC
.	TRBJ2-6	TRBV18	few	CASSPRGSGANVLTF	TGTGCCAGCTCACCACGAGGCTCTGGGGCCAACGTCCTGACTTTC
TRBD1	TRBJ2-1	TRBV2	.	CASSRDRADEQFF	TGTGCCAGCAGTCGAGACAGGGCCGATGAGCAGTTCTTC
.	TRBJ2-3	TRBV11-2	.	CASSTPHPGGTDTQYF	TGTGCCAGCAGCACCCCCCATCCCGGGGGCACAGATACGCAGTATTTT
TRBD1	TRBJ1-1	TRBV27	.	CASKGLWTGPTEAFF	TGTGCCAGCAAGGGTCTCTGGACAGGGCCCACTGAAGCTTTCTTT
.	TRBJ1-6	TRBV5-1	many	CASTSGSSPLHF	TGCGCCAGCACCTCAGGGAGTTCACCCCTCCACTTT
.	TRBJ1-1	TRBV6-6	many	CASTFDAGTEAFF	TGTGCCAGTACGTTCGATGCGGGCACTGAAGCTTTCTTT
TRBD1	TRBJ1-2	TRBV6-2/TRBV6-3	few	CASSLLGQEANYGYTF	TGTGCCAGCAGCCTACTGGGACAGGAAGCTAACTATGGCTACACCTTC
TRBD2	TRBJ2-5	TRBV3-1	many	CASSPTRLAGEETQYF	TGTGCCAGCAGCCCCACCCGACTAGCGGGAGAAGAGACCCAGTACTTC
TRBD2	TRBJ2-1	TRBV7-2	.	CASRRTSSSYNEQFF	TGTGCCAGCAGACGGACTAGCAGCTCCTACAATGAGCAGTTCTTC
.	TRBJ2-7	TRBV28	many	CASRIPGDLAWRQYF	TGTGCCAGCAGGATCCCGGGGGACCTAGCCTGGAGGCAGTACTTC
.	TRBJ2-3	TRBV12-3/TRBV12-4	.	CASSPPGGRTPDTQYF	TGTGCCAGCAGCCCCCCCGGCGGGCGGACACCAGATACGCAGTATTTT
.	TRBJ1-5	TRBV6-2/TRBV6-3	many	CASSRPEQPQHF	TGTGCCAGCAGCCGTCCAGAGCAGCCCCAGCATTTT
.	TRBJ2-1	TRBV28	.	CASSLLDGEQFF	TGTGCCAGCAGTTTATTAGATGGTGAGCAGTTCTTC
.	TRBJ1-2	TRBV7-9	many	CASSGRDGSFYGYTF	TGTGCCAGCAGCGGTCGGGACGGGAGCTTCTATGGCTACACCTTC